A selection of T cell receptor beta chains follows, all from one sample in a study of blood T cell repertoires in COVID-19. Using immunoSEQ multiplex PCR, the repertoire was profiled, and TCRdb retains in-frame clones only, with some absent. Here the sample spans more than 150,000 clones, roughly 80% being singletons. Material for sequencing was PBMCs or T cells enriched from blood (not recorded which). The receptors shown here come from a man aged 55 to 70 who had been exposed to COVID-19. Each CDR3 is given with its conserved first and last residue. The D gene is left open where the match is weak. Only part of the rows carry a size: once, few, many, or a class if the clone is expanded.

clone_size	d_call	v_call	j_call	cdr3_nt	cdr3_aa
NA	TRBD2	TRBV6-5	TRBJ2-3	TGTGCCAGCAGTTACGTCCTAGCGGGCACAGATACGCAGTATTTT	CASSYVLAGTDTQYF
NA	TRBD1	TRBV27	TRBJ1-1	TGTGCCAGCAGTCGACAGGGTTGGGAGTTGGGGGCTTTCTTT	CASSRQGWELGAFF
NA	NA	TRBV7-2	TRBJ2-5	TGTGCCAGCAGCTTATTTAGCAGGGTAGGAGAGACCCAGTACTTC	CASSLFSRVGETQYF
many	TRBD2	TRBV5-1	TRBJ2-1	TGCGCCAGCAGCGGGTCACCGGGACTAGCGGGATTGCGTGAGCAGTTCTTC	CASSGSPGLAGLREQFF
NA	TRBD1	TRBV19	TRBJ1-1	TGTGCCAGTAGGGACAGGGAGGACGTGAACACTGAAGCTTTCTTT	CASRDREDVNTEAFF
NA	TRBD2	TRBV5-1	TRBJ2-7	TGCGCCAGCAGCACCGGGACTAGCGGGAGCAACGAGCAGTACTTC	CASSTGTSGSNEQYF
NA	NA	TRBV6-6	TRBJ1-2	TGTGCCAGCAGTCGCCGGACCGGGATTCCGAGGCCATATGGCTACACCTTC	CASSRRTGIPRPYGYTF
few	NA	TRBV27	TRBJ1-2	TGTGCCAGCAGTTTATCGTTGACCGGGAATAGTCACTATGGCTACACCTTC	CASSLSLTGNSHYGYTF
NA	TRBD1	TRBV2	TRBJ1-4	TGTGCCAGCAATAGACAGGGCCGGAATGAAAAACTGTTTTTT	CASNRQGRNEKLFF
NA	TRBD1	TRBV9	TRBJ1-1	TGTGCCAGCAGCGTAGACATGACAGGGGTGGCCACTGAAGCTTTCTTT	CASSVDMTGVATEAFF
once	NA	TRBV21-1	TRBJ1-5	TGTGCCAGCAGCAGCCGAGGGGGAGGGAATCAGCCCCAGCATTTT	CASSSRGGGNQPQHF
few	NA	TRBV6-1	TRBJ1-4	TGTGCCAGCAGTGAAACTCAGGGGCATAATGAAAAACTGTTTTTT	CASSETQGHNEKLFF
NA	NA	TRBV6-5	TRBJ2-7	TGTGCGGCGGGGAAGGGCGGACCCTACGAGCAGTACTTC	CAAGKGGPYEQYF
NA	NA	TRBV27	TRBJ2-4	TGTGCCAGCAGCCCACCAGCGGGCATTCAGTACTTC	CASSPPAGIQYF
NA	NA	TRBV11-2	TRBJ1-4	TGTGCCAGCAGCTTAGTCCCGGGTGAAAAACTGTTTTTT	CASSLVPGEKLFF
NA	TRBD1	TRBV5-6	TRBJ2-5	TGTGCCAGCAGCAGAACAGGGGGCGCCGAGACCCAGTACTTC	CASSRTGGAETQYF
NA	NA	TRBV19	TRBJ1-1	TGTGCCAGTAGTATCTACCTAACAGGGATGAACACTGAAGCTTTCTTT	CASSIYLTGMNTEAFF
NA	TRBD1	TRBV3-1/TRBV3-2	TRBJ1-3	TGTGCCAGCAGCCGGGACAGTGGTGGAAACACCATATATTTT	CASSRDSGGNTIYF
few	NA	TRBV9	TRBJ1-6	TGTGCCAGCAGCGTAGAGTCTCCAGCGCATAATTCACCCCTCCACTTT	CASSVESPAHNSPLHF
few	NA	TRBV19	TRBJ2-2	TGTGCCAGTAGGTTTGACAGGTCGAACACCGGGGAGCTGTTTTTT	CASRFDRSNTGELFF
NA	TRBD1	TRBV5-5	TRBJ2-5	TGTGCCAGCACCCGAGGGGACAGGCACCAAGAGACCCAGTACTTC	CASTRGDRHQETQYF
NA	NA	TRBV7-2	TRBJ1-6	TGTGCCAGCAGCTTTCCGAGAGGTGTAAATTCACCCCTCCACTTT	CASSFPRGVNSPLHF
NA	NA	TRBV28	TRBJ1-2	TGTGCCAGCAGTTTCTTACCTGGGTCCAGGGGCCATGGCTACACCTTC	CASSFLPGSRGHGYTF
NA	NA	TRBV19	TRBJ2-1	TGTGCCAGTAGGCGGGGAGGTGAGCAGTTCTTC	CASRRGGEQFF